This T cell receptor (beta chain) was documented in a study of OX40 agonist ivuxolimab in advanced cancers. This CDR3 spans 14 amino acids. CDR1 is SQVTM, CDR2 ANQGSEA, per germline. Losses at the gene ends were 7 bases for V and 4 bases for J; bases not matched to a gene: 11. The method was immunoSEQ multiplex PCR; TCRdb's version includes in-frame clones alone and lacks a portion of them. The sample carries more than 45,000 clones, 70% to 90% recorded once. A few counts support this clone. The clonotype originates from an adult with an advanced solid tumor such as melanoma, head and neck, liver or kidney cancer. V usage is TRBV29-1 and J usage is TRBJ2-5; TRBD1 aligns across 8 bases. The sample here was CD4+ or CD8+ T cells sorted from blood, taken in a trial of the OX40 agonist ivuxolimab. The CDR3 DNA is TGCAGCGCTCTTTCCCAGGGGGCTGTAGAGACCCAGTACTTC. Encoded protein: CSALSQGAVETQYF.